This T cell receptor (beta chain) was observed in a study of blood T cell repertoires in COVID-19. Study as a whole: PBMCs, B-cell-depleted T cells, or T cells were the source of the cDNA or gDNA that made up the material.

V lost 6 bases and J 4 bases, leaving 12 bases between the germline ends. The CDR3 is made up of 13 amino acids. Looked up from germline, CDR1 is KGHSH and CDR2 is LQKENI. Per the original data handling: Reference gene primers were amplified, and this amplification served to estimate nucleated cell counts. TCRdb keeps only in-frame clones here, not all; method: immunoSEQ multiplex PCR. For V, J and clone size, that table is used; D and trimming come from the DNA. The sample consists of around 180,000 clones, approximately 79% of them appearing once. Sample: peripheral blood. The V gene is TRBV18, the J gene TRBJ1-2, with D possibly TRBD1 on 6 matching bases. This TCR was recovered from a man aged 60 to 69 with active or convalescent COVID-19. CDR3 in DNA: TGTGCCAGCTCCCAAGGGGGAATCTATGGCTACACCTTC. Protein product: CASSQGGIYGYTF. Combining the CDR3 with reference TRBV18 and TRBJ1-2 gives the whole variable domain NAGVMQNPRHLVRRRGQEARLRCSPMKGHSHVYWYRQLPEEGLKFMVYLQKENIIDESGMPKERFSAEFPKEGPSILRIQQVVRGDSAAYFCASSQGGIYGYTFGSGTRLTVV.